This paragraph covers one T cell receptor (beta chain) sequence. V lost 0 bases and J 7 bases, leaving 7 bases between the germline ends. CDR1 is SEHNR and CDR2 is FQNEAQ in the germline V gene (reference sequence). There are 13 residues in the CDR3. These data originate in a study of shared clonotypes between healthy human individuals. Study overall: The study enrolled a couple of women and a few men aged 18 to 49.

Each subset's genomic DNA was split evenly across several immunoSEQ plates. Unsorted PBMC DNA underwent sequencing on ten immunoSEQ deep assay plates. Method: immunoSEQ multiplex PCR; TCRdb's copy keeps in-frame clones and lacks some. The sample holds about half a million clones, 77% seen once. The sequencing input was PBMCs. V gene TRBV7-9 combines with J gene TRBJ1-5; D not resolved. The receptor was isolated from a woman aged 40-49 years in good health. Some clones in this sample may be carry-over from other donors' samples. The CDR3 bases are TGTGCCAGCAGCTTAGCAGCAGCACAGCCCCAGCATTTT. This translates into CASSLAAAQPQHF.